The rows below give T cell receptor beta chains drawn from one sample of a study of CD8+ T cells in alopecia areata. The method was immunoSEQ multiplex PCR; TCRdb's version includes in-frame clones alone and lacks a portion of them. The sample carries 150,000 to 200,000 clones, roughly 60% recorded once. Sequencing used CD4+ T cells sorted from blood, obtained at week 24, from a patient treated with tofacitinib. These receptors were collected from a human donor with alopecia areata. Both conserved end residues are part of each CDR3. Each record gives: CDR3 DNA, CDR3 protein, clone size, J gene, D gene, V gene. A D gene is named only where the DNA matches it firmly. Part of the rows lack a size; the others show once, few, many or a class for expanded clones.

DNA: TGCAGCGTTGACGGGACAGGGGAAGCTTTCTTT
CDR3: CSVDGTGEAFF
size: .
J: TRBJ1-1
D: TRBD1
V: TRBV29-1

DNA: TGTGCCATCAGTGAGGGCCTCTCCAATGAGCAGTTCTTC
CDR3: CAISEGLSNEQFF
size: few
J: TRBJ2-1
D: .
V: TRBV10-3

DNA: TGTGCCAGCAGCTTCCAGGGCGCCGCCGGGGAGCTGTTTTTT
CDR3: CASSFQGAAGELFF
size: .
J: TRBJ2-2
D: .
V: TRBV7-2

DNA: TGTGCCAGCAGCTGGGGGGTGGGGCTGAGCAATCAGCCCCAGCATTTT
CDR3: CASSWGVGLSNQPQHF
size: .
J: TRBJ1-5
D: .
V: TRBV7-2

DNA: TGTGCCTCCGGAGACGGACAAGAGACCCAGTACTTC
CDR3: CASGDGQETQYF
size: .
J: TRBJ2-5
D: .
V: TRBV10-3

DNA: TGTGCCAGCAGGGTTCCAGGGGGCAATGGCTACACCTTC
CDR3: CASRVPGGNGYTF
size: .
J: TRBJ1-2
D: TRBD1
V: TRBV6-1

DNA: TGTGCCAGCAGCCAAGTATCCGGCACTGAAGCTTTCTTT
CDR3: CASSQVSGTEAFF
size: .
J: TRBJ1-1
D: .
V: TRBV14

DNA: TGTGCCAGCAGCCAGGGGGTCGGCACTGAAGCTTTCTTT
CDR3: CASSQGVGTEAFF
size: .
J: TRBJ1-1
D: TRBD1
V: TRBV7-3

DNA: TGTGCCAGCAGCTTACAACGGGGCCAGGCAGCCGAGCAGTACTTC
CDR3: CASSLQRGQAAEQYF
size: few
J: TRBJ2-7
D: .
V: TRBV11-2

DNA: TGTGCCACCAGCAGAGATTCGCTGTGGGCCTACGAGCAGTACTTC
CDR3: CATSRDSLWAYEQYF
size: .
J: TRBJ2-7
D: .
V: TRBV15

DNA: TGTGCCAGCAGCATCCAAAACGGTCCGCAGTTCTTC
CDR3: CASSIQNGPQFF
size: .
J: TRBJ2-1
D: .
V: TRBV7-2

DNA: TGTGCCAGCAGTGCTAACAGGGGAAGAGAGGGCTACACCTTC
CDR3: CASSANRGREGYTF
size: .
J: TRBJ1-2
D: TRBD1
V: TRBV25-1

DNA: TGCGCCAGCAGCCAAGATCCCAGGGGCTCGGTCTATGGCTACACCTTC
CDR3: CASSQDPRGSVYGYTF
size: .
J: TRBJ1-2
D: .
V: TRBV4-3

DNA: TGTGCCAGCAGCTCCGGACACCGGGCGACTACCGGGGAGCTGTTTTTT
CDR3: CASSSGHRATTGELFF
size: .
J: TRBJ2-2
D: .
V: TRBV7-2

DNA: TGCAGTGCCCATAACCAAGATACGCAGTATTTT
CDR3: CSAHNQDTQYF
size: .
J: TRBJ2-3
D: .
V: TRBV20-1

DNA: TGTGCCAGCAGTTCCGACCTGGGGAGAGGCTACACCTTC
CDR3: CASSSDLGRGYTF
size: .
J: TRBJ1-2
D: .
V: TRBV6-5

DNA: TGTGCCAGCAGCTTAGGACAGGGGAACACTGAAGCTTTCTTT
CDR3: CASSLGQGNTEAFF
size: few
J: TRBJ1-1
D: TRBD1
V: TRBV7-9

DNA: TGTGCCTGGAAAGGGACAATCAACACCGGGGAGCTGTTTTTT
CDR3: CAWKGTINTGELFF
size: .
J: TRBJ2-2
D: .
V: TRBV30

DNA: TGTGCCAGCAGTGAAGAACAGGGCGGCTACACCTTC
CDR3: CASSEEQGGYTF
size: .
J: TRBJ1-2
D: .
V: TRBV2

DNA: TGCGCCAGCAGCCAAGCGGGGGGGAACACCGGGGAGCTGTTTTTT
CDR3: CASSQAGGNTGELFF
size: .
J: TRBJ2-2
D: TRBD2
V: TRBV4-1

DNA: TGCGCCAGCAGCCCCGTGGGTCGTTTTCAGTACTTC
CDR3: CASSPVGRFQYF
size: .
J: TRBJ2-4
D: .
V: TRBV5-1

DNA: TGTGCCAGCAGCCGTACGGGGGGCACGGTAGAGACCCAGTACTTC
CDR3: CASSRTGGTVETQYF
size: few
J: TRBJ2-5
D: .
V: TRBV7-3

DNA: TGCAGCGTTTCTGACCCTACCACCTACGAGCAGTACTTC
CDR3: CSVSDPTTYEQYF
size: few
J: TRBJ2-7
D: .
V: TRBV29-1

DNA: TGCAGCGTTGAGGGGACAGGGTTGGATACGCAGTATTTT
CDR3: CSVEGTGLDTQYF
size: .
J: TRBJ2-3
D: TRBD1
V: TRBV29-1

DNA: TGTGCCAGCAGCGTACCAACGGCGGGAATCACAGATACGCAGTATTTT
CDR3: CASSVPTAGITDTQYF
size: .
J: TRBJ2-3
D: .
V: TRBV5-4

DNA: TGTGCCAGCACCGACAGCTTCACCTACGAGCAGTACTTC
CDR3: CASTDSFTYEQYF
size: .
J: TRBJ2-7
D: .
V: TRBV27

DNA: TGCAGCGTCGAGGGGACTTCCAGCTCCTACGAGCAGTACTTC
CDR3: CSVEGTSSSYEQYF
size: .
J: TRBJ2-7
D: .
V: TRBV29-1

DNA: TGCAGCGCCGGGACGGAGAACACAGATACGCAGTATTTT
CDR3: CSAGTENTDTQYF
size: .
J: TRBJ2-3
D: .
V: TRBV29-1

DNA: TGTGCCTGGGGTACAGGGGACAATTCACCCCTCCACTTT
CDR3: CAWGTGDNSPLHF
size: few
J: TRBJ1-6
D: TRBD1
V: TRBV30

DNA: TGTGCCAGCCGCGGTGAGCAGACAAAGAACACTGAAGCTTTCTTT
CDR3: CASRGEQTKNTEAFF
size: few
J: TRBJ1-1
D: .
V: TRBV2

DNA: TGTGCCAGCAGCAGACGAACGGGGGGCACTGAAGCTTTCTTT
CDR3: CASSRRTGGTEAFF
size: .
J: TRBJ1-1
D: .
V: TRBV7-2